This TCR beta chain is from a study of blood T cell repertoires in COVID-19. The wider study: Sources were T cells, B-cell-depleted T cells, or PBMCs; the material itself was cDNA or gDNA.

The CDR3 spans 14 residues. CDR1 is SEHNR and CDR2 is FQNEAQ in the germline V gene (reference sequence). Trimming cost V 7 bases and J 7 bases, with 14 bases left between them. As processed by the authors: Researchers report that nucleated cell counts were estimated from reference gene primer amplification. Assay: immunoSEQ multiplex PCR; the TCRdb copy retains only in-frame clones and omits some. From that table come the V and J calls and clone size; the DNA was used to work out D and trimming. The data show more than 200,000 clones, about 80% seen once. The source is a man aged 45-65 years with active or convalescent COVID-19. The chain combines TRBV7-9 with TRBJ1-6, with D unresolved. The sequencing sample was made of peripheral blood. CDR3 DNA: TGTGCCAGCAATGTGGGGAGGGAGAATTCACCCCTCCACTTT. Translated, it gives CASNVGRENSPLHF.